This record concerns one T cell receptor (beta chain) sequence. Authors' methods: Amplification of reference gene primers provided the estimated nucleated cell counts. This table comes from immunoSEQ multiplex PCR, and its TCRdb copy is limited to in-frame clones, with some not included. That table furnishes V, J and clone size, whereas the DNA furnished D and trimming. The data hold around 120,000 clones, with 65% to 85% observed a single time. This record belongs to a study of blood T cell repertoires in COVID-19. Study at large: From the United States, Italy and Spain came samples of acute and convalescent COVID-19. T cells, B-cell-depleted T cells, or PBMCs provided the cDNA or gDNA that served as material.

This CDR3 has 17 residues. With 10 bases removed from V and 7 bases from J, the gap between germline ends came to 30 bases. Sequenced: peripheral blood. The TCR originated in a man aged 65 to 79 with acute or convalescent COVID-19. This rearrangement joins TRBV23-1 to TRBJ2-3; D might be TRBD1 (6 bases). TRBV23-1 is treated as an ORF (open reading frame) with a function not yet certain. CDR3 sequence reads: CATQYLKQGPVDYTQYF. As DNA, the CDR3 is TGCGCCACCCAATACCTAAAACAGGGACCCGTGGACTATACGCAGTATTTT.